Listed here are 29 T cell receptor beta chains from one sample, sequenced in a study of tumor and adjacent non-tumor tissue in lung cancer. Three rounds of nested PCR, following a modified ARM-PCR protocol, produced the TCRbeta library. In TCRdb, the multiplex PCR reads were re-called with MiXCR into one record per CDR3 protein. The sample includes nearly 50,000 distinct CDR3 sequences, around 64% seen only once; the top ten take about 32%. No cell sorting was done before RNA was extracted from the tissue. Distant lung tissue was collected more than 3 cm away from the tumor edge. Sequenced input: distant non-tumor lung tissue. The receptors derive from a woman aged 70 to 79 with non-small cell lung cancer.

This clonotype showed up many times. The rearrangement joins TRBV5-1 to TRBJ1-3; 9 bases agree with TRBD1. Germline V gives CDR1 SGHRS, CDR2 YFSETQ. CDR3 length equals 16 residues. Unmatched junction bases numbered 5, after V lost 0 bases and J lost 4 bases. CDR3 loop: CASSLAGQGTGNTIYF. CDR3 DNA: TGCGCCAGCAGCTTGGCGGGACAGGGTACCGGAAACACCATATATTTT.

Only one count was recorded for this clonotype. Given the absence of the conserved phenylalanine or tryptophan at the CDR3 end, a read error is likely. The CDR3 DNA follows: TGCAGCGTTGAATATAGCGCTCGAACCTACAATGAACAGTTCTAC. Its protein is CSVEYSARTYNEQFY. This rearrangement joins TRBV29-1 to TRBJ2-1, with a tentative D call TRBD2 (5 bases). Germline values: CDR1 SQVTM, CDR2 ANQGSEA. This CDR3 is built from 15 residues.

Of note for this clonotype: Just one base apart from a much larger clone, this may be a read error. V usage is TRBV28 and J usage is TRBJ2-3, with TRBD2 identical over 7 bases. Germline lookup yields CDR1 MDHEN and CDR2 SYDVKM. CDR3 length: 15 amino acids. V lost 4 bases, J lost 8 bases, and 12 bases stayed unmatched. CDR3 sequence: CASSSIRTRGGTQYF. The CDR3 DNA is TGTGCCAGCAGTTCAATCCGGACTAGAGGCGGTACGCAGTATTTT.

This clonotype was found many times. This chain uses TRBV20-1 with TRBJ2-1; D is undetermined. V was cut by 5 bases and J by 6 bases, with 11 bases left in between. The germline V gene has CDR1 DFQATT and CDR2 SNEGSKA (reference sequence). The CDR3 is made up of 12 amino acids. The CDR3 region has the DNA TGCAGTGCTCAGACCCCTGCCAATGAGCAGTTCTTC. Its translation: CSAQTPANEQFF.

As concerns this clonotype: The germline gene is not matched at one end of the junction; a read error may be the cause. The V gene is TRBV29-1, the J gene TRBJ2-1; TRBD1 matches 7 bases. The CDR3 is 13 amino acids. The germline V gene encodes CDR1 SQVTM and CDR2 ANQGSEA. The CDR3 spells CNVKRQGINEQFF. The CDR3 DNA follows: TGTAACGTAAAACGACAGGGCATAAATGAGCAGTTCTTC.

The chain carries TRBV28 and TRBJ2-5; TRBD1 might be the D (6 bases). The CDR3 contains 14 residues. The germline CDR1 and CDR2 sequences are MDHEN and SYDVKM. Trimming removed 7 bases from V and 8 bases from J, with 20 bases in between. The CDR3 loop is CASTPNGTPDTQYF. The DNA of the CDR3 is TGTGCCAGCACGCCCAACGGGACACCCGATACCCAGTACTTC.

Only one count was recorded for this clonotype. A much larger clonotype is one base distant, so this may be a read error. V usage is TRBV30 and J usage is TRBJ1-5; no definite D call. CDR1 is GTSNPN and CDR2 is SVGIG in the germline V gene (reference sequence). CDR3 length equals 13 residues. CDR3 in amino acids: CGWSRDSNQPQHF. CDR3 sequence (DNA): TGTGGCTGGAGTCGTGACAGCAATCAGCCCCAGCATTTT. The variable domain in full, with the rest retrieved from reference TRBV30 and TRBJ1-5, is SQTIHQWPATLVQPVGSPLSLECTVEGTSNPNLYWYRQAAGRGLQLLFYSVGIGQISSEVPQNLSASRPQDRQFILSSKKLLLSDSGFYLCGWSRDSNQPQHFGDGTRLSIL.

Comment on this clonotype: This may arise from a read error, as a much more abundant clone is one base away. The V gene is TRBV6-1, the J gene TRBJ2-7; tentatively, D is TRBD2 (7 bases). The CDR3 has 13 residues. Germline V gene lookup returns CDR1 MNHNS and CDR2 SASEGT. CDR3 amino acids: CASGEGGGARDHF. As DNA, the CDR3 is TGTGCCAGCGGTGAAGGGGGGGGAGCCCGGGATCACTTC.

This clonotype was detected once. The rearrangement uses TRBV29-1 and TRBJ2-5, with 8 positions matching TRBD1. The CDR3 has 14 residues. Germline trimming cut 8 bases from V and 1 base from J; bases unmatched to any gene: 9. Looked up from germline, CDR1 is SQVTM and CDR2 is ANQGSEA. The CDR3 sequence: CSIVQGTGQETQYF. DNA of the CDR3: TGCAGCATCGTGCAAGGGACAGGCCAAGAGACCCAGTACTTC.

A note on this clonotype: A read error may produce the germline difference seen at one junction end. The chain employs TRBV6-1 and TRBJ2-1; D gene ambiguous. Germline V gene data show CDR1 as MNHNS and CDR2 as SASEGT. This CDR3 is 13 amino acids long. The CDR3 bases are TGTGTCAGCAGTTCACAGCATTACAATGAGCAGTTCTTC. Protein sequence: CVSSSQHYNEQFF.

About this clonotype: At one of its ends the junction is not consistent with the germline gene, which may arise from a read error. V and J are TRBV11-1 and TRBJ2-1; D is perhaps TRBD2 (5 bases). There are 12 residues in the CDR3. CDR1 is SGHAT and CDR2 is FQDESV in the germline V gene (reference sequence). The CDR3 is CTSSLLGTRPWF. Here the CDR3 DNA reads TGTACCAGCAGCTTACTAGGAACCAGGCCATGGTTC.

Details on this clonotype: At one end the junction does not follow the germline gene, possibly because of a read error. This chain connects TRBV29-1 to TRBJ2-7, with D possibly matching TRBD2 (5 bases). CDR1 is SQVTM, CDR2 ANQGSEA, per germline. The CDR3 is 11 amino acids. This CDR3 is CSVLDSGERYF. In nucleotides, the CDR3 is TGCAGCGTATTGGACTCGGGCGAGCGGTACTTC.

This clonotype was seen just once. V is TRBV6-5 and J is TRBJ1-1; 7 nucleotides align to TRBD1. After removal of 6 bases from V and 7 bases from J, the junction contained 17 bases not matched to a gene. The CDR3 consists of 16 residues. Germline values: CDR1 MNHEY, CDR2 SVGAGI. CDR3 loop: CASSFETGHLGIEAFF. DNA for the CDR3: TGTGCCAGCAGCTTTGAGACAGGGCACCTTGGGATTGAAGCTTTCTTT.

This clonotype has just one count. This likely comes from a read error, as the CDR3 has no conserved phenylalanine or tryptophan at its end. CDR3 residues: CASSQEVWRGGGNQPQHY. Here the CDR3 DNA reads TGTGCCAGCAGCCAAGAAGTATGGCGGGGAGGAGGCAATCAGCCCCAGCATTAT. This chain joins TRBV4-2 and TRBJ1-5; D is ambiguous. Germline loops: CDR1 LGHNA, CDR2 YNFKEQ. V was shortened by 0 bases and J by 2 bases, with 17 bases between the two germline ends. This CDR3 region has 18 residues.

This clonotype was found once. A junction end diverges from the germline sequence, so it may reflect a read error. The chain recombines TRBV30 with TRBJ2-7; D perhaps matches TRBD1 (6 bases). The CDR3 is 13 residues long. In germline, CDR1 is GTSNPN, CDR2 SVGIG (reference sequence). As DNA, the CDR3 is TGTGCTTGGAGTGTTAGTCAGGACAGCGAGCAGTACTTC. Its translation: CAWSVSQDSEQYF.

As to this clonotype: The CDR3 does not end in the conserved phenylalanine or tryptophan, so this is likely a read error. The chain recombines TRBV10-2 with TRBJ2-2, with D tentatively TRBD1 (6 bases). The CDR3 spans 15 residues. V lost 11 bases and J lost 4, with 20 bases in between. CDR1 is WSHSY, CDR2 SAAADI, per germline. This CDR3 reads CAGLTGSLTTGELFI. CDR3 DNA sequence: TGCGCCGGTTTAACAGGGAGCCTCACCACCGGGGAGCTGTTTATT.

The genes are TRBV7-9 and TRBJ2-1; 7 bases are a match to TRBD2. The junction had 3 bases not matched to a gene; V was cut back by 3 bases and J by 4 bases. The V gene's germline CDR1 is SEHNR and CDR2 FQNEAQ (reference sequence). The CDR3 length is 14 residues. In DNA, the CDR3 is TGTGCCAGCAGCTTGCCTAGCGGTTACAATGAGCAGTTCTTC. It translates to CASSLPSGYNEQFF.

The V call is TRBV20-1, the J call TRBJ2-3, with TRBD1 matching over 9 bases. This CDR3 contains 16 residues. The junction had 11 bases not matched to a gene; V was cut back by 3 bases and J by 4 bases. CDR1 and CDR2 from the germline V gene are DFQATT and SNEGSKA (reference sequence). The DNA of the CDR3 is TGCAGTGCTAGTCTCACAGGGGGCAATTTCCCAGATACGCAGTATTTT. Its protein product is CSASLTGGNFPDTQYF.

As regards this clonotype: Germline is not matched at one junction end, which may reflect a read error. The gene calls are TRBV28 and TRBJ2-2; 8 nucleotides align to TRBD2. Germline CDR1 MDHEN, CDR2 SYDVKM. CDR3 length: 13 amino acids. The CDR3 nucleotides are TGTGCCATCGGGAGGGCCGTGACCGGGGAACTGTTTTTT. Its translation: CAIGRAVTGELFF.

The chain has TRBV29-1 and TRBJ2-3, with 11 bases that match TRBD2. CDR1 is SQVTM and CDR2 is ANQGSEA in the germline V gene. The CDR3 covers 15 residues. Trimming at V came to 2 bases and at J to 7 bases, leaving 8 bases not matched to a gene. CDR3 protein: CSVELETSGTYTQYF. CDR3 sequence (DNA): TGCAGCGTTGAATTAGAGACTAGCGGGACATATACGCAGTATTTT.

This clonotype was counted many times. This chain connects TRBV7-8 to TRBJ1-2; a possible D gene is TRBD1 (5 bases). The CDR3 length is 14 residues. V was shortened by 7 bases and J by 8 bases, with 20 bases between the two germline ends. Germline assignment: CDR1 SGHVS and CDR2 FQNEAQ. The CDR3 sequence: CASTLQDTSTGYTF. Here the CDR3 DNA reads TGTGCCAGCACCCTCCAGGACACCTCAACCGGCTACACCTTC.

A remark on this clonotype: One end of the junction fails to match germline, which may point to a read error. V and J are TRBV29-1 and TRBJ2-4; D remains ambiguous. The CDR3 extends over 15 amino acids. Germline values: CDR1 SQVTM, CDR2 ANQGSEA. CDR3 protein: CDVEVPGIAKNIQYF. The CDR3, as DNA: TGCGACGTTGAAGTCCCGGGTATAGCCAAAAACATTCAGTATTTC.

This clonotype was counted at least ten times. The J gene is TRBJ2-7, the V gene TRBV7-8; 9 bases align to TRBD1. Germline-derived CDR1 and CDR2 are SGHVS and FQNEAQ. CDR3 length: 15 amino acids. With 5 bases clipped from V and 1 base from J, the junction kept 6 bases outside the gene matches. The CDR3 bases are TGTGCCAGCAGCCCGACAGGGGGTCAGTCCTACGAGCAGTACTTC. Its protein product is CASSPTGGQSYEQYF.

Points on this clonotype: At one of its ends the junction is not consistent with the germline gene, which may arise from a read error. The chain has TRBV4-1 and TRBJ2-3, with TRBD2 as a possible D gene (6 bases). This CDR3 comprises 14 residues. The germline V gene has CDR1 MGHRA and CDR2 YSYEKL. The CDR3 loop is CTSSQEGRTDTRYF. The CDR3 bases are TGCACTAGCAGCCAAGAGGGGAGAACAGATACGCGGTATTTT.

Points on this clonotype: A read error may produce the germline difference seen at one junction end. The gene calls are TRBV10-1 and TRBJ2-2, with a possible D match to TRBD1 (6 bases). This CDR3 is 15 amino acids long. Per germline, CDR1 WNHNN and CDR2 SYGVQD (reference sequence). CDR3 DNA sequence: TGCGCCAGCAGGGCCGGGGTAGGGGACACCGGGAAGCTGTTTTTT. Its protein is CASRAGVGDTGKLFF.

Turning to this clonotype: One junction end does not reproduce the germline sequence, and a read error may be involved. This rearrangement joins TRBV7-7 to TRBJ2-3, with D unclear. The CDR3 is 17 amino acids. CDR1 and CDR2 (germline): SSHAT, FNYEAQ (reference sequence). For the CDR3, the DNA is TGTGCTAGCAGCCTCCTCCCCCACTCTACTCGCACAGATACGCAGTATTTT. Protein sequence: CASSLLPHSTRTDTQYF.

This clonotype was seen a handful of times. The J gene is TRBJ2-1, the V gene TRBV7-2, with a tentative D call TRBD2 (5 bases). V lost 1 base, J lost 10 bases, and 17 bases lay in between. This CDR3 has 15 amino acids. Germline loops: CDR1 SGHTA, CDR2 FQGNSA. The CDR3 bases are TGTGCCAGCAGCTTAGACCCAATTGGGGAGAGGGAGCAGTTCTTC. It yields the protein CASSLDPIGEREQFF.

This clonotype was counted ten times or more. The rearrangement uses TRBV5-1 and TRBJ1-1; D perhaps matches TRBD1 (5 bases). The CDR3 has 18 amino acids. Germline V gene lookup returns CDR1 SGHRS and CDR2 YFSETQ. Trimming removed 1 base at V and 2 bases at J, with 21 bases between. The chain's CDR3 is CASSLIWDGSIVNTEAFF. The CDR3 nucleotides are TGCGCCAGCAGCTTGATTTGGGACGGATCGATCGTTAACACTGAAGCTTTCTTT.

This clonotype was recorded a few times. One end of the junction does not line up with germline, which may come from a read error. The chain combines TRBV28 with TRBJ1-1, with D possibly matching TRBD1 (6 bases). Germline V gene data show CDR1 as MDHEN and CDR2 as SYDVKM. This CDR3 has 15 residues. The CDR3 coding sequence is TGTGCCAGCAGTTTACCTCAGGGGCCGAGGGCTGAAGCTATCTTT. Its translation: CASSLPQGPRAEAIF.